The source of this TCR beta chain is a study of cytomegalovirus exposure and HLA in healthy donors. Study-level points and caveats: In a later analysis, most CMV-associated TCR beta chains appeared HLA-restricted. Immune exposure information available was restricted to CMV serostatus.

CDR3 length equals 13 residues. V lost 5 bases, J lost 1 base, and 6 bases lay in between. Germline V gene lookup returns CDR1 MNHEY and CDR2 SMNVEV (reference sequence). Points on this clone: The target antigen is unknown.

PCR employed 60 Vbeta and 13 Jbeta primers. Only in-frame clones appear in the TCRdb table, and some are missing; sequencing was by immunoSEQ multiplex PCR. This sample yields 55,000 to 70,000 clones, of which about 80% are seen a single time; under 4% belongs to the top ten. The chain joins TRBV27 to TRBJ1-5; D is uncertain. This receptor was obtained from a woman aged 40 to 49 in good health and CMV-seronegative. Material for sequencing was PBMCs. In DNA, the CDR3 is TGTGCCAGCAGTAGCAACAGCAATCAGCCCCAGCATTTT. It translates to CASSSNSNQPQHF.